This TCR beta chain derives from a study of identical twins. General study results and limits: While abundant cord blood beta clonotypes carried fewer insertions, memory repertoires showed no such pattern. Cross-sectional statistics underpinned the conclusions; the same donors were not followed. Sharing of beta out-of-frame sequences by twins showed a weaker excess.

Of note for this clonotype: As yet, its antigen is unknown.

The CDR3 has 14 residues. Germline values: CDR1 SGHAT, CDR2 FQNNGV. Trimming removed 5 bases at V and 7 bases at J, with 18 bases between. Unique molecular identifiers were in the cDNA, with template-switch universal primer binding. TCRdb re-analysed the 5' RACE reads in MiXCR, keeping a single row per CDR3 protein. The data show 400,000 to 550,000 distinct CDR3 sequences, roughly an eighth seen once. The same sample was also studied in work on yellow fever vaccine responses in identical twins.

The receptor was derived from a young woman in good health. The V gene is TRBV11-2, the J gene TRBJ2-7; a possible D gene is TRBD2 (6 bases). Sequencing was done on a sample of CD4+ T cells sorted from blood. Here the CDR3 reads CASSLRWGTLEQYF. CDR3 nucleotide sequence: TGTGCCAGCAGCCTGCGTTGGGGGACTCTGGAGCAGTACTTC.